Following are 30 T cell receptor beta chains from one sample sequenced in a study of CD8 T cells in ankylosing spondylitis. Each CDR3 protein is one row after TCRdb ran MiXCR on the 5' RACE reads. Among roughly 60,000 distinct CDR3 sequences, roughly 6.2% were seen once, and the ten largest hold around 4.5%. The sequencing input was synovial fluid, either unsorted or a sorted T cell fraction (not recorded which). The receptor set was obtained from a male donor with ankylosing spondylitis.

The chain uses TRBV11-3 and TRBJ2-7; TRBD1 aligns across 11 bases. Germline V lookup: CDR1 SGHNT, CDR2 YENEEA. The CDR3 sequence is 15 residues long. With V trimmed by 5 bases and J by 5 bases, 8 bases remained unmatched. CDR3 sequence reads: CASSPGTGGWDEQYF. The CDR3 DNA follows: TGTGCCAGCAGCCCCGGGACAGGGGGTTGGGACGAGCAGTACTTC.

In its sample, this clonotype was seen many times. This chain uses TRBV11-2 with TRBJ2-7, with 7 nucleotides matching TRBD1. Germline-derived CDR1 and CDR2 are SGHAT and FQNNGV. After removal of 3 bases from V and 6 bases from J, the junction contained 5 bases not matched to a gene. CDR3 length: 13 residues. The CDR3 protein is CASSFERTGEQYF. The DNA of the CDR3 is TGTGCCAGCAGCTTCGAAAGGACAGGCGAGCAGTACTTC.

For this clonotype: A much more abundant neighbour one base away suggests this may be a read error. A read error is likely, as this CDR3 ends without the conserved phenylalanine or tryptophan. The chain employs TRBV5-1 and TRBJ1-1, with a weak D call TRBD1 (6 bases). Trimming removed 1 base from V and 10 bases from J, with 14 bases in between. The germline V gene has CDR1 SGHRS and CDR2 YFSETQ. The CDR3 extends over 13 amino acids. CDR3 sequence (DNA): TGCGCCAGCAGCTTGAATCCGGGGGCTCCAGCTTTCTTA. The encoded protein is CASSLNPGAPAFL.

This clonotype has at least ten counts. The chain has TRBV29-1 and TRBJ2-1; tentatively, D is TRBD1 (5 bases). Germline values: CDR1 SQVTM, CDR2 ANQGSEA. The CDR3 length is 14 residues. V was clipped by 7 bases and J by 3 bases, with 16 bases between them. CDR3 bases: TGCAGCGGCGTAACAGGTTTTCGCTACAATGAGCAGTTCTTC. Amino acid sequence: CSGVTGFRYNEQFF.

V gene TRBV7-9 combines with J gene TRBJ2-7; D not resolved. Trimming took off 2 bases at V and 6 bases at J, with 5 bases between the two ends. Germline CDR1 reads SEHNR; CDR2 reads FQNEAQ (reference sequence). The CDR3 spans 11 residues. The CDR3 nucleotides read TGTGCCAGCAGCTTACCGGGCGAGCAGTACTTC. This encodes CASSLPGEQYF.

The rearrangement uses TRBV28 and TRBJ2-7; no clear D gene. This CDR3 spans 13 amino acids. Germline assignment: CDR1 MDHEN and CDR2 SYDVKM. The V end lost 6 bases, the J end lost 4 bases, and 13 bases lay between the germline ends. The CDR3 region has the DNA TGTGCCAGCAGAACCCCTAACCTTTACGAGCAGTACTTC. This codes for CASRTPNLYEQYF.

This clonotype turned up a few times. V is TRBV7-3 and J is TRBJ2-7; D remains unclear. The CDR3 runs 14 residues. The V end lost 5 bases, the J end lost 2 bases, and 13 bases lay between the germline ends. CDR1 SGHTA and CDR2 FQGTGA come from the germline V gene. The CDR3 DNA reads as TGTGCCAGCAGCCCTGAGGCAGACGCCTACGAGCAGTACTTC. This codes for CASSPEADAYEQYF.

This clonotype was picked up a small number of times. The V call is TRBV14, the J call TRBJ2-2; D possibly corresponds to TRBD1 (5 bases). Germline V gene lookup returns CDR1 SGHDN and CDR2 FVKESK. The CDR3 runs to 18 residues. V lost 1 base to trimming and J lost 4 bases, with 19 bases between them. In nucleotides, the CDR3 is TGTGCCAGCAGCCAAGTCCCCAGACCCCTTAGGGGCACCGGGGAGCTGTTTTTT. The encoded protein is CASSQVPRPLRGTGELFF.

The chain joins TRBV6-5 to TRBJ2-7; perhaps TRBD1 as D (6 bases). Germline loops: CDR1 MNHEY, CDR2 SVGAGI. V lost 2 bases and J 3 bases, leaving 11 bases between the germline ends. The CDR3 has 14 residues. This CDR3 is CASSYREGHYEQYF. The CDR3 DNA is TGTGCCAGCAGTTACAGAGAGGGACACTACGAGCAGTACTTC.

As concerns this clonotype: It is likely a read error, because the conserved phenylalanine at the end of the CDR3 is missing. The chain joins TRBV7-9 to TRBJ2-5, with unresolved D. The V and J ends lost 2 bases and 5 bases respectively, with 3 bases between them. The CDR3 covers 11 residues. Germline CDR1 reads SEHNR; CDR2 reads FQNEAQ (reference sequence). In nucleotides, the CDR3 is TGTGCCAGCAGCTTACAGGAGACCCAGTACCTC. It specifies CASSLQETQYL.

This clonotype has more than one count but fewer than ten. This chain uses TRBV20-1 with TRBJ1-5, with a tentative D call TRBD1 (5 bases). V lost 1 base to trimming and J lost 6 bases, with 16 bases between them. The CDR3 spans 15 residues. Germline V gene sequence: CDR1 DFQATT, CDR2 SNEGSKA (reference sequence). The CDR3 here is CSARGPRGEGQPQHF. CDR3 nucleotide sequence: TGCAGTGCTAGAGGGCCGCGGGGGGAAGGTCAGCCCCAGCATTTT.

This clonotype came up many times. The chain links TRBV12-3 or TRBV12-4 to TRBJ2-5; TRBD1 matches 9 bases. This CDR3 region has 15 residues. J gave up 4 bases and V 5 bases, and 8 bases lay outside the gene matches. The CDR3 nucleotides read TGTGCCAGCAGTCGAGGACAGGGGTTAGTAGAGACCCAGTACTTC. Translating it yields CASSRGQGLVETQYF.

This clonotype has ten or more counts. The chain carries TRBV5-1 and TRBJ2-1; unclear D gene. V lost 0 bases, J lost 15 bases, and 16 bases lay in between. Germline CDR1 reads SGHRS; CDR2 reads YFSETQ. The CDR3 has 13 amino acids. The CDR3 sequence: CASSLEYADFRFF. CDR3 coding DNA: TGCGCCAGCAGCTTGGAGTACGCTGACTTCCGGTTCTTC.

This clonotype has a count of ten or more. J is TRBJ2-2 and V is TRBV18, with TRBD2 matching 13 bases. CDR1 KGHSH and CDR2 LQKENI come from the germline V gene. The V and J ends lost 0 bases and 7 bases, in that order; junction bases with no gene match: 5. The CDR3 is 17 amino acids. Here the CDR3 reads CASSPPGLAGSVGELFF. DNA for the CDR3: TGTGCCAGCTCACCACCGGGACTAGCGGGATCGGTCGGGGAGCTGTTTTTT.

This clonotype was observed at least ten times. The CDR3 reads CASTIHPGRENTEAFF. The CDR3 DNA sequence: TGCGCCAGCACCATCCATCCGGGCAGGGAGAACACTGAAGCTTTCTTT. This rearrangement joins TRBV5-1 to TRBJ1-1, with D tentatively TRBD1 (5 bases). Trimming shortened V by 6 bases and J by 1 base, and 19 bases separated the two germline ends. Germline lookup yields CDR1 SGHRS and CDR2 YFSETQ. The CDR3 covers 16 residues.

The V gene is TRBV19, the J gene TRBJ2-5; 9 bases line up with TRBD2. The CDR3 length is 16 residues. V was pared by 1 base and J by 2 bases, with 5 bases of the junction left unmatched. Germline V gene lookup returns CDR1 LNHDA and CDR2 SQIVND (reference sequence). The CDR3 nucleotides are TGTGCCAGTAGTATAGGACTAGCGGTAAATCAAGAGACCCAGTACTTC. Its translation is CASSIGLAVNQETQYF.

This clonotype appeared many times. The rearrangement uses TRBV9 and TRBJ1-1; the D is unclear. V lost 0 bases and J 4 bases, leaving 13 bases between the germline ends. Germline V gives CDR1 SGDLS, CDR2 YYNGEE. The CDR3 totals 15 residues. This CDR3 reads CASSVGSRQGTEAFF. CDR3 nucleotides: TGTGCCAGCAGCGTAGGGTCTAGACAAGGCACTGAAGCTTTCTTT. Full variable domain (rest looked up from reference TRBV9 and TRBJ1-1): DSGVTQTPKHLITATGQRVTLRCSPRSGDLSVYWYQQSLDQGLQFLIQYYNGEERAKGNILERFSAQQFPDLHSELNLSSLELGDSALYFCASSVGSRQGTEAFFGQGTRLTVV.

This clonotype was recorded many times. The chain joins TRBV7-9 to TRBJ2-7; 9 bases line up with TRBD2. V gave up 0 bases and J gave up 1 base; unmatched junction bases: 1. The germline V gene has CDR1 SEHNR and CDR2 FQNEAQ (reference sequence). The CDR3 extends over 15 amino acids. The CDR3 DNA reads TGTGCCAGCAGCTTAGCGGGACTAGCTTCCTACGAGCAGTACTTC. It yields the protein CASSLAGLASYEQYF.

This clonotype came up many times. V and J are TRBV5-6 and TRBJ2-1, with a weak D call TRBD2 (6 bases). Germline V gives CDR1 SGHDT, CDR2 YYEEEE. V lost 3 bases and J lost 2, with 12 bases in between. The CDR3 covers 15 residues. The CDR3 here is CASSWRDAAYNEQFF. The CDR3 nucleotides are TGTGCCAGCAGCTGGAGGGACGCAGCCTACAATGAGCAGTTCTTC.

This sequence joins TRBV3-1 and TRBJ2-1; D remains ambiguous. The CDR3 loop spans 11 amino acids. V lost 0 bases and J lost 8, with 2 bases in between. Germline CDR1 reads LGHDT; CDR2 reads YNNKEL (reference sequence). CDR3 bases: TGTGCCAGCAGCCAAGATCATGAGCAGTTCTTC. The encoded protein is CASSQDHEQFF.

This sequence joins TRBV9 and TRBJ2-7; 8 bases align to TRBD2. Germline V lookup: CDR1 SGDLS, CDR2 YYNGEE. The CDR3 has 14 amino acids. V shed 7 bases and J 0 bases; nucleotides not matched to a gene: 6. CDR3 region: CASGEAGDSYEQYF. The CDR3 DNA reads as TGTGCCAGCGGTGAAGCGGGAGACTCCTACGAGCAGTACTTC. The full variable domain, completed using reference TRBV9 and TRBJ2-7, is DSGVTQTPKHLITATGQRVTLRCSPRSGDLSVYWYQQSLDQGLQFLIQYYNGEERAKGNILERFSAQQFPDLHSELNLSSLELGDSALYFCASGEAGDSYEQYFGPGTRLTVT.

The V and J genes are TRBV19 and TRBJ2-3; a possible D gene is TRBD1 (6 bases). The CDR3 extends over 15 amino acids. Looked up from germline, CDR1 is LNHDA and CDR2 is SQIVND (reference sequence). Trimming left V 9 bases short and J 2 bases short, with 18 bases between. CDR3 in DNA: TGTGCCAGCCGGAATCAGGGGCACCACACAGATACGCAGTATTTT. Amino acids: CASRNQGHHTDTQYF.

V is TRBV18 and J is TRBJ2-3; D is undetermined. The ends were cut back, 2 bases at V and 4 bases at J, with 4 bases in the middle. Germline CDR1 is KGHSH and CDR2 is LQKENI. The CDR3 totals 12 residues. In DNA form, the CDR3 reads TGTGCCAGCTCACCAACAGCAGATACGCAGTATTTT. Its translation is CASSPTADTQYF.

The V gene is TRBV6-1, the J gene TRBJ2-7; 8 bases match TRBD2. Germline loops: CDR1 MNHNS, CDR2 SASEGT. With V trimmed by 11 bases and J by 0 bases, 9 bases remained unmatched. The CDR3 contains 14 residues. The CDR3 loop reads CAARWSGSSYEQYF. CDR3 in DNA: TGTGCCGCCCGGTGGAGCGGGAGCTCCTACGAGCAGTACTTC.

This clonotype was counted many times. This sequence joins TRBV29-1 and TRBJ1-1; 7 bases align to TRBD1. The CDR3 sequence is 14 residues long. Unmatched junction bases numbered 9, after V lost 7 bases and J lost 1 base. Germline CDR1 and CDR2: SQVTM and ANQGSEA. The CDR3 is CSAREGQKNTEAFF. The DNA for the CDR3 is TGCAGCGCTCGGGAGGGACAGAAGAACACTGAAGCTTTCTTT.

This clonotype came up a few times. The CDR3 reads CASSSGTSFNEQFF. The CDR3 nucleotides are TGCGCCAGCAGTTCTGGGACTAGCTTCAATGAGCAGTTCTTC. The chain links TRBV5-1 to TRBJ2-1, with 9 bases aligning to TRBD2. CDR3 length: 14 residues. V lost 5 bases to trimming and J lost 6 bases; unmatched junction nucleotides: 6. Looked up from germline, CDR1 is SGHRS and CDR2 is YFSETQ.

This sequence joins TRBV6-1 and TRBJ2-2; D is perhaps TRBD1 or TRBD2 (5 bases each). Trimming removed 6 bases from V and 2 bases from J, with 13 bases in between. The CDR3 is made up of 15 amino acids. Germline V CDR1 and CDR2: MNHNS, SASEGT. The DNA for the CDR3 is TGTGCCAGCAGATTGGGACGGATTAACACCGGGGAGCTGTTTTTT. It is translated as CASRLGRINTGELFF.

This clonotype was counted at least ten times. The chain carries TRBV20-1 and TRBJ2-1; tentatively, D is TRBD2 (6 bases). CDR1 is DFQATT, CDR2 SNEGSKA, per germline (reference sequence). This CDR3 region has 16 residues. Trimming stripped 0 bases from V and 2 bases from J, with 14 bases between. CDR3 bases: TGCAGTGCTAGAGATCTCGGGCGGGGAGCCTACAATGAGCAGTTCTTC. This sequence encodes CSARDLGRGAYNEQFF.

This clonotype was detected ten times or more. The rearrangement links TRBV5-1 to TRBJ1-1; possibly TRBD1 for D (5 bases). The CDR3 runs 14 residues. The V end lost 0 bases, the J end lost 4 bases, and 10 bases lay between the germline ends. Germline V lookup: CDR1 SGHRS, CDR2 YFSETQ. CDR3 sequence: CASSLGGVGTEAFF. The CDR3 nucleotides read TGCGCCAGCAGCTTGGGAGGGGTAGGCACTGAAGCTTTCTTT.

This clonotype was counted ten times or more. This rearrangement joins TRBV30 to TRBJ1-1, with unresolved D. Germline assignment: CDR1 GTSNPN and CDR2 SVGIG (reference sequence). Trimming cost V 0 bases and J 6 bases, with 17 bases left between them. The CDR3 sequence is 15 residues long. CDR3 protein: CAWSVHLEGGSEAFF. The DNA of the CDR3 is TGTGCCTGGAGTGTTCACCTCGAGGGAGGGTCTGAAGCTTTCTTT.